The clone carrying this T cell receptor (beta chain) was detected ten times or more. Its antigen is not known. The data were taken from a study of T cells in Graves' hyperthyroidism and ophthalmopathy. General study results and limits: From stable hyperthyroidism, ophthalmopathy was separated by a 13 V-J model.

Researchers took RNA transcripts and amplified the TCR beta CDR3 regions from them. The HTBI primer set was used in a first-round RT-PCR of the TCR CDR3. TCRdb called the multiplex PCR reads again in MiXCR, with one record for every CDR3 protein. Of some 500,000 distinct CDR3 sequences listed, 13% to 15% were seen once; the top ten hold around 17%. CDR3 length equals 15 residues. V shed 3 bases and J 0 bases; nucleotides not matched to a gene: 3. CDR1 is SGDLS and CDR2 is YYNGEE in the germline V gene. The clonotype was recovered from a woman aged 18-29 years with Graves' hyperthyroidism. Sequencing was performed on blood. The genes are TRBV9 and TRBJ1-3, with 7 positions matching TRBD1. This CDR3 reads CASSADRSSGNTIYF. In nucleotides, the CDR3 is TGTGCCAGCAGCGCGGACAGGTCCTCTGGAAACACCATATATTTT.